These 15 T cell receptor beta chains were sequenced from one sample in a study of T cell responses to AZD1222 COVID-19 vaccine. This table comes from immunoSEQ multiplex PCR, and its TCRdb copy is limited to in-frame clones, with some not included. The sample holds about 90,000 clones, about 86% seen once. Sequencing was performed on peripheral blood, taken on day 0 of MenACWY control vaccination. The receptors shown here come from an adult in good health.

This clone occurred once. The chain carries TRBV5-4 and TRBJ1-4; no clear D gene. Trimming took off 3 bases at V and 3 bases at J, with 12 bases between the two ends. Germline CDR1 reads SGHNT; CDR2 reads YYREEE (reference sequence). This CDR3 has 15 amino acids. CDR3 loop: CASSSQNSANEKLFF. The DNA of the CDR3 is TGTGCCAGCAGCTCTCAAAATTCAGCTAATGAAAAACTGTTTTTT.

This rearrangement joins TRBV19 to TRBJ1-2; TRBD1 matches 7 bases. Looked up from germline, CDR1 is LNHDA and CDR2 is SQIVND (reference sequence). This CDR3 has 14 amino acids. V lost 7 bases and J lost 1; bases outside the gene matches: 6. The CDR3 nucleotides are TGTGCCAGTACCAACCGACAGGGTAACTATGGCTACACCTTC. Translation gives CASTNRQGNYGYTF. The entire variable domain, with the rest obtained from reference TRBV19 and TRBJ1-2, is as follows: DGGITQSPKYLFRKEGQNVTLSCEQNLNHDAMYWYRQDPGQGLRLIYYSQIVNDFQKGDIAEGYSVSREKKESFPLTVTSAQKNPTAFYLCASTNRQGNYGYTFGSGTRLTVV.

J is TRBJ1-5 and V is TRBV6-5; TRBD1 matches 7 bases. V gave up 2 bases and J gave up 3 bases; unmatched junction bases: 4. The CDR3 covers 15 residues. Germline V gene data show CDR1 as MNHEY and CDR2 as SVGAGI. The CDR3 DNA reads TGTGCCAGCAGTTACGGGACAGAATACAATCAGCCCCAGCATTTT. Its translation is CASSYGTEYNQPQHF.

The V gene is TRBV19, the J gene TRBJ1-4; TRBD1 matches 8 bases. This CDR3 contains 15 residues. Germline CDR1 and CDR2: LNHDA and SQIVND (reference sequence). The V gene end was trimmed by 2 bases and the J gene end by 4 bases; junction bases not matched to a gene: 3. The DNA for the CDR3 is TGTGCCAGTAGTATAACAGGGGGTTTTAATGAAAAACTGTTTTTT. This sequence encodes CASSITGGFNEKLFF.

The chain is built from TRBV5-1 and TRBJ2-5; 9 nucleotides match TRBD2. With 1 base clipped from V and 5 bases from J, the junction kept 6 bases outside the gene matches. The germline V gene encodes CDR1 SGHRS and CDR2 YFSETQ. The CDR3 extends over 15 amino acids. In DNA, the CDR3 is TGCGCCAGCAGCTTGTTCGCGGGGGGGGTTGAGACCCAGTACTTC. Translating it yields CASSLFAGGVETQYF. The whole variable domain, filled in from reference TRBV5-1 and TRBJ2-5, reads KAGVTQTPRYLIKTRGQQVTLSCSPISGHRSVSWYQQTPGQGLQFLFEYFSETQRNKGNFPGRFSGRQFSNSRSEMNVSTLELGDSALYLCASSLFAGGVETQYFGPGTRLLVL.

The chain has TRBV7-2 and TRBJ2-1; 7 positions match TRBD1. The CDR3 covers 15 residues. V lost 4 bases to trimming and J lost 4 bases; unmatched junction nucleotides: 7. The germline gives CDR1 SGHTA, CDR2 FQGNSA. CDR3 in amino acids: CASSSDRWSYNEQFF. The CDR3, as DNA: TGTGCCAGCAGCTCGGACAGGTGGTCTTACAATGAGCAGTTCTTC. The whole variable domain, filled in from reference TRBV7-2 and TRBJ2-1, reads GAGVSQSPSNKVTEKGKDVELRCDPISGHTALYWYRQSLGQGLEFLIYFQGNSAPDKSGLPSDRFSAERTGGSVSTLTIQRTQQEDSAVYLCASSSDRWSYNEQFFGPGTRLTVL.

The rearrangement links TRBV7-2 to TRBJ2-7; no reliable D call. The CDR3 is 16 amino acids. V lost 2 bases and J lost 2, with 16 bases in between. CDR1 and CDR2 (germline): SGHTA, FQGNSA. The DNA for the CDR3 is TGTGCCAGCAGCTTATCTGGCAGCAAAACAGCCTACGAGCAGTACTTC. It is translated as CASSLSGSKTAYEQYF. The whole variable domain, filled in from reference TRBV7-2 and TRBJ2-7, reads GAGVSQSPSNKVTEKGKDVELRCDPISGHTALYWYRQSLGQGLEFLIYFQGNSAPDKSGLPSDRFSAERTGGSVSTLTIQRTQQEDSAVYLCASSLSGSKTAYEQYFGPGTRLTVT.

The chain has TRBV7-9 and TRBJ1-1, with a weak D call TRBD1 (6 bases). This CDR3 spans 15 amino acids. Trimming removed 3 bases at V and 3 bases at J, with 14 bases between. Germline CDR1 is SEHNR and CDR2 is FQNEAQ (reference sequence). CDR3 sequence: CASSFYREVDTEAFF. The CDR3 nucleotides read TGTGCCAGCAGCTTCTACAGGGAAGTAGACACTGAAGCTTTCTTT.

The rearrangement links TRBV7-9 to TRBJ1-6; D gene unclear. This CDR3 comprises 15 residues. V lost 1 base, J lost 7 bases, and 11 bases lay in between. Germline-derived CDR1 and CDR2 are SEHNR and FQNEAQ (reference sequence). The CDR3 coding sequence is TGTGCCAGCAGCTTAGGGCCCCTCCCCAATTCACCCCTCCACTTT. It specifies CASSLGPLPNSPLHF.

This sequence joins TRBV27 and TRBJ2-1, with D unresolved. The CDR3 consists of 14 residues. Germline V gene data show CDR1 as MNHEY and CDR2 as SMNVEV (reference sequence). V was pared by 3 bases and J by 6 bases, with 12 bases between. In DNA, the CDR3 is TGTGCCAGCAGTTTCCCAGCCGCTTCCAATGAGCAGTTCTTC. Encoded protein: CASSFPAASNEQFF.

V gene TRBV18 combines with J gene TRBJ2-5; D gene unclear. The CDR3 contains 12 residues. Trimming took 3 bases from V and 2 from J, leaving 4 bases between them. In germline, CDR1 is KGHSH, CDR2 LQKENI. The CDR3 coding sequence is TGTGCCAGCTCACCGACTCAAGAGACCCAGTACTTC. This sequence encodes CASSPTQETQYF. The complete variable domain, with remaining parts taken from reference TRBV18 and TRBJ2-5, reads NAGVMQNPRHLVRRRGQEARLRCSPMKGHSHVYWYRQLPEEGLKFMVYLQKENIIDESGMPKERFSAEFPKEGPSILRIQQVVRGDSAAYFCASSPTQETQYFGPGTRLLVL.

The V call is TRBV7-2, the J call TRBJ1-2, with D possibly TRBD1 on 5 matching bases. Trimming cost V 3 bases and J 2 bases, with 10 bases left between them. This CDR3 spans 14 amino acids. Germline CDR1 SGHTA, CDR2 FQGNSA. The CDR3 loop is CASSFDGGNYGYTF. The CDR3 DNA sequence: TGTGCCAGCAGCTTTGATGGGGGAAACTATGGCTACACCTTC. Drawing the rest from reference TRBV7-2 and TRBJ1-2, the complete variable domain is GAGVSQSPSNKVTEKGKDVELRCDPISGHTALYWYRQSLGQGLEFLIYFQGNSAPDKSGLPSDRFSAERTGGSVSTLTIQRTQQEDSAVYLCASSFDGGNYGYTFGSGTRLTVV.

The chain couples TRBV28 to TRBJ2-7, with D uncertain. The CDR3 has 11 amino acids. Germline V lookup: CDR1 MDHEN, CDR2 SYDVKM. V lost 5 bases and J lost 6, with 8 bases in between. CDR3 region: CASSPAIEQYF. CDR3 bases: TGTGCCAGCAGTCCCGCTATCGAGCAGTACTTC.

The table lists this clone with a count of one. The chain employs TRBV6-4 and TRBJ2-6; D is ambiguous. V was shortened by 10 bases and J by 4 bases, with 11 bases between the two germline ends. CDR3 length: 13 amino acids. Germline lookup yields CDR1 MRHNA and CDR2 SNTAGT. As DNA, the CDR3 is TGTGCCACCCAAAAGCCGGGGGCCAACGTCCTGACTTTC. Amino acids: CATQKPGANVLTF.

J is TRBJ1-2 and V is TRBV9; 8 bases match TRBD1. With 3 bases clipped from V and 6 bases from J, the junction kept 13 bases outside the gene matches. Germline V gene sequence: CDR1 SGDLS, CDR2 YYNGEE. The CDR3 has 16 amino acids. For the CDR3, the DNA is TGTGCCAGCAGCGGACCGACGGACAGGGTCAGGGATGGCTACACCTTC. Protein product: CASSGPTDRVRDGYTF.